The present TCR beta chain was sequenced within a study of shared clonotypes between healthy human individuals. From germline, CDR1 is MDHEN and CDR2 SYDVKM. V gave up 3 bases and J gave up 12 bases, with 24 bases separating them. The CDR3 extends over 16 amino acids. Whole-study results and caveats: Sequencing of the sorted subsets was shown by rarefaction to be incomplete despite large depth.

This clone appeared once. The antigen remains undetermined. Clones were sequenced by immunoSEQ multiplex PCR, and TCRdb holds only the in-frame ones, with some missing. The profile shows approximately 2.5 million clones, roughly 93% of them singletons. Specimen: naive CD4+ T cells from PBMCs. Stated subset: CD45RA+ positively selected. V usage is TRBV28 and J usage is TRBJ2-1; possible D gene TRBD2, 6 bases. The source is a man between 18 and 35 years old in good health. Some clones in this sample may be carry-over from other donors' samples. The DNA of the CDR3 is TGTGCCAGCAGTTTCACCTCAGACTGGATGGGGACTTGGCAGTTCTTC. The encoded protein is CASSFTSDWMGTWQFF.